Listed here is a single TCR beta chain. The antigen is unknown. Through template switching, a universal primer site was introduced, and the cDNA contained unique molecular identifiers. TCRdb analysed the 5' RACE reads with MiXCR anew, one entry per CDR3 protein. The table records 1.5 million to 2 million distinct CDR3 sequences, about 32% of them present only once. CDR3 length: 13 amino acids. CDR1 and CDR2 (germline): LGHDT, YNNKEL (reference sequence). Trimming removed 4 bases from V and 4 bases from J, with 9 bases in between. The sample belongs to a study of identical twins. Points from the study as a whole: Modelling approaches yielded underestimates of out-of-frame TCR alpha sharing between monozygotic twins. There is a chance that invariant MAIT and iNKT cells partially muddied zero-insertion analyses.

The rearrangement uses TRBV3-1 and TRBJ2-3; D remains unclear. The sequence was obtained from a newborn girl in good health. Material for sequencing was cord blood. The CDR3 is CASSRTRPDTQYF. For the CDR3, the DNA is TGTGCCAGCAGCCGGACCCGCCCAGATACGCAGTATTTT.